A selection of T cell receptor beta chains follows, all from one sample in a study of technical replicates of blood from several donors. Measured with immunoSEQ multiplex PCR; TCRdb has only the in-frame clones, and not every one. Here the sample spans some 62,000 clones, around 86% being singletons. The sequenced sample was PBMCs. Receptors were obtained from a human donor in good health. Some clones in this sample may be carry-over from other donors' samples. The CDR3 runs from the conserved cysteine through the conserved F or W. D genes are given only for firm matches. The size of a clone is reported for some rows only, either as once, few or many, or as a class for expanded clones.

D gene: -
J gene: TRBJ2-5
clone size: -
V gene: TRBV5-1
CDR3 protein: CASSLGAVETQYF
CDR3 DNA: TGCGCCAGCAGCTTGGGAGCTGTAGAGACCCAGTACTTC

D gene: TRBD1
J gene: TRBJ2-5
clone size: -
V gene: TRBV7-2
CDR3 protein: CASSLGQTGKETQYF
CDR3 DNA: TGTGCCAGCAGCCTTGGTCAGACAGGGAAAGAGACCCAGTACTTC

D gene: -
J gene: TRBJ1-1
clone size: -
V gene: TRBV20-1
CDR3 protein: CSARALTEAFF
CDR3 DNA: TGCAGTGCTAGAGCCCTGACTGAAGCTTTCTTT

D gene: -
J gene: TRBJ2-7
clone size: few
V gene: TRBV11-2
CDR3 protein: CASRSQSLSYEQYF
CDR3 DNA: TGTGCCAGCAGGTCACAGAGCCTCTCCTACGAGCAGTACTTC

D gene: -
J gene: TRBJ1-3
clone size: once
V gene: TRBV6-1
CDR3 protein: CASSQTGGNTIYF
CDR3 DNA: TGTGCCAGCAGCCAGACAGGTGGAAACACCATATATTTT

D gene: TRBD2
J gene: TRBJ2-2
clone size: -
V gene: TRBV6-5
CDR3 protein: CASRRLAANTGELFF
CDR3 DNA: TGTGCCAGCAGACGACTAGCTGCGAACACCGGGGAGCTGTTTTTT

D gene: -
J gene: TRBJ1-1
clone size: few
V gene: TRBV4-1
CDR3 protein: CASSQDRAPGWTEAFF
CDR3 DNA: TGCGCCAGCAGCCAAGATAGAGCCCCGGGGTGGACTGAAGCTTTCTTT

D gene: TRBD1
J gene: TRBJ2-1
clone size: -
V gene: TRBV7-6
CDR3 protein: CASSPTGTGSLSSYNEQFF
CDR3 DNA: TGTGCCAGCAGCCCGACCGGGACAGGGAGTCTTAGCTCCTACAATGAGCAGTTCTTC

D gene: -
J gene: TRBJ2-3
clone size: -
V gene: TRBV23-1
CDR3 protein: CASLSSAGGANTDTQYF
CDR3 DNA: TGCGCCAGCCTGTCGTCGGCAGGAGGAGCAAACACAGATACGCAGTATTTT

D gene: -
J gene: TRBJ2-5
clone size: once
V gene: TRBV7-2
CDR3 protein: CASSSGGRLVETQYF
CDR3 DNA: TGTGCCAGCAGCTCCGGGGGTCGTCTGGTAGAGACCCAGTACTTC

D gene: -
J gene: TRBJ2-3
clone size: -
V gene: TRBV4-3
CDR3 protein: CASSGTPSTDTQYF
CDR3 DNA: TGCGCCAGCAGCGGGACACCGAGCACAGATACGCAGTATTTT

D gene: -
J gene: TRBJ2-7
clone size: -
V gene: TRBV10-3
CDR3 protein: CATKGQGTYEQYF
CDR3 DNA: TGTGCCACAAAGGGCCAGGGAACCTACGAGCAGTACTTC

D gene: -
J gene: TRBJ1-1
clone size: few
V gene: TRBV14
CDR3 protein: CASSQGALTEAFF
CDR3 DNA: TGTGCCAGCAGCCAAGGAGCCCTCACTGAAGCTTTCTTT

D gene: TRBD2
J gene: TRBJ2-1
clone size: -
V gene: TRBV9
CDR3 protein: CASSDLGLAGAPLFF
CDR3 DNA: TGTGCCAGCAGCGACCTTGGACTAGCGGGAGCCCCGCTGTTCTTC

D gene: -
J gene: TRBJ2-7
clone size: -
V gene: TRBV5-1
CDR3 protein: CASSFWDSGEQYF
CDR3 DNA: TGCGCCAGCAGCTTTTGGGATAGCGGCGAGCAGTACTTC

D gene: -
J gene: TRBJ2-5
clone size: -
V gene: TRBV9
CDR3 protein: CASSPRGRETQYF
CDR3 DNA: TGTGCCAGCAGCCCCAGGGGGAGGGAGACCCAGTACTTC

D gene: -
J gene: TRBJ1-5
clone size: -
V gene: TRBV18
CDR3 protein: CASSPARGDNQPQHF
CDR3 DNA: TGTGCCAGCTCACCAGCCAGGGGAGACAATCAGCCCCAGCATTTT

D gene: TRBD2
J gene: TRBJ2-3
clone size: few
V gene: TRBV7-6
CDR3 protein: CASSPHGLAGGTDTQYF
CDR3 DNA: TGTGCCAGCAGCCCTCACGGACTAGCGGGGGGCACAGATACGCAGTATTTT

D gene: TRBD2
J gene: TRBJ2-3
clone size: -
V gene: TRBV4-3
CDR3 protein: CASSPLAGEDTQYF
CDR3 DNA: TGCGCCAGCAGCCCGCTAGCGGGGGAGGATACGCAGTATTTT

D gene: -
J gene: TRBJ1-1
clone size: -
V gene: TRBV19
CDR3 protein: CASSGVMNTEAFF
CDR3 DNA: TGTGCCAGTAGCGGGGTGATGAACACTGAAGCTTTCTTT

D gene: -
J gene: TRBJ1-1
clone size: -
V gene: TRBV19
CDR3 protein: CASSPWALRTDQGSEAFF
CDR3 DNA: TGTGCCAGTAGTCCCTGGGCCCTTCGTACTGATCAGGGATCTGAAGCTTTCTTT

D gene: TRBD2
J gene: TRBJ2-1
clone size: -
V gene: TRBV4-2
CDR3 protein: CASSQAGGRANYNEQFF
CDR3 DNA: TGTGCCAGCAGCCAAGCTGGCGGGAGGGCCAACTACAATGAGCAGTTCTTC

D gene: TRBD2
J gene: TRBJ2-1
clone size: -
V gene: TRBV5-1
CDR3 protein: CASSSGTTSLDEQFF
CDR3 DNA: TGCGCCAGCAGCTCCGGGACTACCTCCCTGGATGAGCAGTTCTTC

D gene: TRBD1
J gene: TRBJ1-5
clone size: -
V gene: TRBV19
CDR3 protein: CASSIGYRDRVSNQPQHF
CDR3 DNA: TGTGCCAGTAGTATCGGCTACCGGGACAGAGTATCTAACCAGCCCCAGCATTTT

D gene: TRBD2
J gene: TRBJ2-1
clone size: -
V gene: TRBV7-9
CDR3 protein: CASSKGLADYNEQFF
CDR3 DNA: TGTGCCAGCAGCAAGGGACTAGCGGATTACAATGAGCAGTTCTTC

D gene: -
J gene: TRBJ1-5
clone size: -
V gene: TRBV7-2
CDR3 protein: CASSKGGIQPQHF
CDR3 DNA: TGTGCCAGCAGCAAGGGGGGGATTCAGCCCCAGCATTTT

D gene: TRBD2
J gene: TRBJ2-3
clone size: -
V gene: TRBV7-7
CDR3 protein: CASSLSGSRTDTQYF
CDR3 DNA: TGTGCCAGCAGCTTAAGCGGGAGTAGAACAGATACGCAGTATTTT

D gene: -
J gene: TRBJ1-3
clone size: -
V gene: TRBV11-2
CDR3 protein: CASRPTSGTMSGNTIYF
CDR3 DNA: TGTGCCAGCAGACCGACTTCCGGGACAATGTCTGGAAACACCATATATTTT

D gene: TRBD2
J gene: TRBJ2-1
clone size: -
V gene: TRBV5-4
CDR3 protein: CASSLAGGGPRNEQFF
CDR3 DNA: TGTGCCAGCAGCTTGGCCGGGGGGGGGCCACGCAATGAGCAGTTCTTC

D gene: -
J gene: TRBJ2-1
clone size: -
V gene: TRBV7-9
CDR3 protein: CASSYQGKSWNEQFF
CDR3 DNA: TGTGCCAGCAGCTATCAGGGCAAATCTTGGAATGAGCAGTTCTTC

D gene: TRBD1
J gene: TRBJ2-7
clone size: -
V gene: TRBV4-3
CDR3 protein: CASSVGTGPTYEQYF
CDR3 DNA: TGCGCCAGCAGCGTCGGGACAGGGCCGACCTACGAGCAGTACTTC

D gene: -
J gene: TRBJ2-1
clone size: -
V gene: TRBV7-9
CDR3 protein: CASSLLRGQFF
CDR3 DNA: TGTGCCAGCAGCTTGCTCCGCGGGCAGTTCTTC

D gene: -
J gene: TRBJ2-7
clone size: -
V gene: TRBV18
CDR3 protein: CASSLGMDDEQYF
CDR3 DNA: TGTGCCAGCTCCCTCGGGATGGACGACGAGCAGTACTTC

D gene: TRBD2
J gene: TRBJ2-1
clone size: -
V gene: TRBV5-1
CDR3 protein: CASSQPGLAFNEQFF
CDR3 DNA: TGCGCCAGCAGCCAACCGGGACTAGCGTTCAATGAGCAGTTCTTC

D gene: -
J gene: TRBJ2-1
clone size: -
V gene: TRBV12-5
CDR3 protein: CASGGSEQFF
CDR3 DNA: TGTGCTAGTGGCGGGAGTGAGCAGTTCTTC

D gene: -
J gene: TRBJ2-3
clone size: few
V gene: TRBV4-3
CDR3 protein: CASSQDYQGSTDTQYF
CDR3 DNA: TGCGCCAGCAGCCAAGATTATCAGGGGAGCACAGATACGCAGTATTTT

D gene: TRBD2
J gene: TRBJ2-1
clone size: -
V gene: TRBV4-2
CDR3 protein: CASSRTTSGGVNEQFF
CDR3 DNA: TGTGCCAGCAGCCGGACTACTAGCGGGGGGGTCAATGAGCAGTTCTTC

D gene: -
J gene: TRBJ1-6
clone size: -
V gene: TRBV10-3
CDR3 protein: CAISDSGLSPLHF
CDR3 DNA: TGTGCCATCAGTGATAGCGGACTTTCACCCCTCCACTTT

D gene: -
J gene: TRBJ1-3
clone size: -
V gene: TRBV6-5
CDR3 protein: CASSSLTLSGNTIYF
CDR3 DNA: TGTGCCAGCAGTTCCTTGACTCTCTCTGGAAACACCATATATTTT

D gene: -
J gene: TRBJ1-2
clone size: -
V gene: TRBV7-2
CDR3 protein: CASSLRVRGSGYTF
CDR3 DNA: TGTGCCAGCAGCCTACGGGTCCGAGGGTCTGGCTACACCTTC

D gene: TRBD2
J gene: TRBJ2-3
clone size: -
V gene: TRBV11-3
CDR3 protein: CASSSGLLPDTQYF
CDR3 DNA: TGTGCCAGCAGCTCGGGACTACTACCGGATACGCAGTATTTT

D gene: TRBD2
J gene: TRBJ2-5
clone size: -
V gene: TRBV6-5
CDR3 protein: CASRLAGGRETQYF
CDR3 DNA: TGTGCCAGCAGGCTAGCGGGGGGGCGGGAGACCCAGTACTTC

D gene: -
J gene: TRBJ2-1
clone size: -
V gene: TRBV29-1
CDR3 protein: CSVEPGMDEQFF
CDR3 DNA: TGCAGCGTTGAGCCAGGTATGGATGAGCAGTTCTTC

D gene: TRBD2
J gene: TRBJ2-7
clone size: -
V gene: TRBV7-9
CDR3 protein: CASSSSGAGSYEQYF
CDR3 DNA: TGTGCCAGCAGCTCTAGCGGGGCGGGCTCCTACGAGCAGTACTTC

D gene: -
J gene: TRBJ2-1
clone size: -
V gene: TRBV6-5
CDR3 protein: CASSYGQVRGEQFF
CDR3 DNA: TGTGCCAGCAGTTACGGGCAGGTTCGGGGTGAGCAGTTCTTC

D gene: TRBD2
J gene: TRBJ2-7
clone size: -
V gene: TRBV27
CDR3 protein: CASSLQAGVNEQYF
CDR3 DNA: TGTGCCAGCAGTTTACAAGCGGGAGTCAACGAGCAGTACTTC

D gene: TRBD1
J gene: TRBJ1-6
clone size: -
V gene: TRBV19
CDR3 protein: CASRTGKNSPLHF
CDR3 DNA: TGTGCCAGTAGGACAGGGAAGAATTCACCCCTCCACTTT

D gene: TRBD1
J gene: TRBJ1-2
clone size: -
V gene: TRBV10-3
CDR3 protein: CAIRGPGTGDYGYTF
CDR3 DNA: TGTGCCATCAGAGGTCCCGGGACAGGGGACTATGGCTACACCTTC

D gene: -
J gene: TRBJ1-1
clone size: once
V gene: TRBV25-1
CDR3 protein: CASSAMGGVSTEAFF
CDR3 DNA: TGTGCCAGCAGTGCAATGGGAGGGGTATCCACTGAAGCTTTCTTT